The rows below give T cell receptor beta chains drawn from one sample of a study of T-cell reconstitution after alpha-beta-depleted transplantation in children. TCRdb used MiXCR to reprocess the PCR reads, holding one entry per CDR3 protein. The sample contains 610,000 or so distinct CDR3 sequences, 25% to 30% of which appear only once. Here the sequenced sample was PBMCs, taken before TCRalphabeta/CD19-depleted stem cell transplant. These receptors were collected from a boy under two years old with Wiskott-Aldrich syndrome, due to receive a stem cell transplant. Both conserved end residues are part of each CDR3. A D gene is named only where the DNA matches it firmly. Some rows have no size entry. The others give once, few or many, or a class for an expanded clone.

clone size: many
V gene: TRBV5-1
J gene: TRBJ2-3
D gene: NA
CDR3 DNA: TGTGCCAGCAGCCGAGGGGGCACAGATACGCAGTATTTT
CDR3 protein: CASSRGGTDTQYF

clone size: NA
V gene: TRBV20-1
J gene: TRBJ2-2
D gene: NA
CDR3 DNA: TGCAGTGCTCGGGACGGGGTTTCCCTAATATCACCCGGGGAGCTGTTTTTT
CDR3 protein: CSARDGVSLISPGELFF

clone size: NA
V gene: TRBV21-1
J gene: TRBJ1-2
D gene: NA
CDR3 DNA: TGTGCCAGCAGCCTACGGACAGGGTTATGCTACACCTTC
CDR3 protein: CASSLRTGLCYTF

clone size: few
V gene: TRBV20-1
J gene: TRBJ2-3
D gene: NA
CDR3 DNA: TGCAGTGCAACAACGCAGGGAGATACGCAGTATTTT
CDR3 protein: CSATTQGDTQYF

clone size: few
V gene: TRBV5-1
J gene: TRBJ2-7
D gene: TRBD1
CDR3 DNA: TGCGCCAGCAGCGACTCAGGGGGCATCCACGAGCAGTACTTC
CDR3 protein: CASSDSGGIHEQYF

clone size: few
V gene: TRBV5-1
J gene: TRBJ2-2
D gene: NA
CDR3 DNA: TGCGCCAGCTCTTCGGGCGTCGACACCGGGGAGCTGTTTTTT
CDR3 protein: CASSSGVDTGELFF

clone size: few
V gene: TRBV20-1
J gene: TRBJ2-1
D gene: TRBD2
CDR3 DNA: TGCAGTGCCCCCGGGACTAGCTCCTTGGAGCAGTTCTTC
CDR3 protein: CSAPGTSSLEQFF

clone size: NA
V gene: TRBV20-1
J gene: TRBJ2-1
D gene: NA
CDR3 DNA: TGCAGTGCTAGAGCCGGGACTCCCTACAATGAGCAGTTCTTC
CDR3 protein: CSARAGTPYNEQFF

clone size: NA
V gene: TRBV29-1
J gene: TRBJ2-2
D gene: NA
CDR3 DNA: TGCAGCGTTGGGGGGTATGCGGGCACCGGGGAGCTGTTTTTT
CDR3 protein: CSVGGYAGTGELFF

clone size: NA
V gene: TRBV7-2
J gene: TRBJ2-7
D gene: NA
CDR3 DNA: TGTGCCAGCAGCTCTAGGAGGGGGGGAGGACTAGTCGAGCAGTACTTC
CDR3 protein: CASSSRRGGGLVEQYF

clone size: NA
V gene: TRBV29-1
J gene: TRBJ1-1
D gene: NA
CDR3 DNA: TGCAGCGTCCACGTACAGGTGAACACTGAAGCTTTCTTT
CDR3 protein: CSVHVQVNTEAFF

clone size: NA
V gene: TRBV7-2
J gene: TRBJ2-3
D gene: NA
CDR3 DNA: TGTGCCAGCAGCTTAGTCGGTCTAGCCCTCACAGATACGCAGTATTTT
CDR3 protein: CASSLVGLALTDTQYF

clone size: NA
V gene: TRBV20-1
J gene: TRBJ2-7
D gene: TRBD2
CDR3 DNA: TGCAGTGCTATAGGGACTAGCGGGAGGGCATCCTACGAGCAGTACTTC
CDR3 protein: CSAIGTSGRASYEQYF

clone size: once
V gene: TRBV30
J gene: TRBJ2-3
D gene: TRBD2
CDR3 DNA: TGTGCCTGGGCAACCCTAGCGGGAGGGATCACAGATACGCAGTATTTT
CDR3 protein: CAWATLAGGITDTQYF

clone size: few
V gene: TRBV11-2
J gene: TRBJ2-1
D gene: TRBD1
CDR3 DNA: TGTGCCAGCAGCTTAAGGATATTCTGGACAGGGGGCTTCCATGAGCAGTTCTTC
CDR3 protein: CASSLRIFWTGGFHEQFF

clone size: NA
V gene: TRBV5-1
J gene: TRBJ2-7
D gene: TRBD2
CDR3 DNA: TGCGCCAGCAGCTTTGGGGGACTAGCGGGGAGCTCCTACGAGCAGTACTTC
CDR3 protein: CASSFGGLAGSSYEQYF

clone size: NA
V gene: TRBV2
J gene: TRBJ1-1
D gene: NA
CDR3 DNA: TGTGCCAGCAGTGAAGGAAGACAGCGCGAAGCTTTCTTT
CDR3 protein: CASSEGRQREAFF

clone size: NA
V gene: TRBV5-6
J gene: TRBJ1-6
D gene: NA
CDR3 DNA: TGTGCCAGCAGCTTGGCCGCGGGTTTCTATAATTCACCCCTCCACTTT
CDR3 protein: CASSLAAGFYNSPLHF

clone size: NA
V gene: TRBV3-1
J gene: TRBJ2-7
D gene: TRBD2
CDR3 DNA: TGTGCCAGCAGTAAACTAGCGACCAACGAGCAGTACTTC
CDR3 protein: CASSKLATNEQYF

clone size: NA
V gene: TRBV5-1
J gene: TRBJ2-2
D gene: TRBD2
CDR3 DNA: TGCGCCAGCAGAACTATAGCGGGAAACACCGGGGAGCTGTTTTTT
CDR3 protein: CASRTIAGNTGELFF

clone size: NA
V gene: TRBV20-1
J gene: TRBJ2-3
D gene: NA
CDR3 DNA: TGCAGTGCTAGTAGCGACGGCGGGGATAGCGGTGCTGGGGATACGCAGTATTTT
CDR3 protein: CSASSDGGDSGAGDTQYF

clone size: NA
V gene: TRBV20-1
J gene: TRBJ2-5
D gene: NA
CDR3 DNA: TGCAGTGCTAGATCCATCGTAAAGACCCAGTACTTC
CDR3 protein: CSARSIVKTQYF

clone size: once
V gene: TRBV5-1
J gene: TRBJ2-2
D gene: TRBD2
CDR3 DNA: TGCGCCAGCAGGGGACTAGGGGGAACCGGGGAGCTGTTTTTT
CDR3 protein: CASRGLGGTGELFF

clone size: NA
V gene: TRBV20-1
J gene: TRBJ2-1
D gene: TRBD2
CDR3 DNA: TGCAGTGCTAGACGCAGACTAGCGGGGAAAAATGAGCAGTTCTTC
CDR3 protein: CSARRRLAGKNEQFF